Listed here are 8 T cell receptor beta chains from one sample, sequenced in a study of cytomegalovirus exposure and HLA in healthy donors. PCR used 60 Vbeta primers and 13 Jbeta primers. The protocol was immunoSEQ multiplex PCR, while the TCRdb copy is restricted to in-frame clones and leaves out a portion. Here the sample spans approximately 110,000 clones, 77% being singletons. What was sequenced was PBMCs. Every receptor here comes from a human donor in good health.

The chain links TRBV5-1 to TRBJ2-3; D possibly corresponds to TRBD2 (5 bases). Germline CDR1 and CDR2: SGHRS and YFSETQ. This CDR3 is 14 amino acids long. V was trimmed by 6 bases and J by 0 bases, leaving 11 bases between them. In DNA, the CDR3 is TGCGCCAGCACCCAGCGGACCAGCACAGATACGCAGTATTTT. This gives the protein CASTQRTSTDTQYF.

This chain connects TRBV21-1 to TRBJ2-5; no check of the table's D call, TRBD2, against the DNA was made. TRBV21-1 counts as a pseudogene. This CDR3 region has 17 residues. DNA of the CDR3: TGTGCCAGCAGCAAATTCGGAGGCAGATCTCAACAAGAGACCCAGTACTTC. It translates to CASSKFGGRSQQETQYF.

The CDR3 DNA sequence: TGTGCCAGTAGTATAGCGTCGCGGCCAGCCTACGAGCAGTACTTC. Residues: CASSIASRPAYEQYF. The genes are TRBV19 and TRBJ2-7; D remains unclear. V lost 1 base to trimming and J lost 2 bases, with 12 bases between them. The CDR3 extends over 15 amino acids. Germline loops: CDR1 LNHDA, CDR2 SQIVND (reference sequence).

The J gene is TRBJ2-1, the V gene TRBV19; D uncertain. The V gene's germline CDR1 is LNHDA and CDR2 SQIVND (reference sequence). Between the trimmed V and J ends, which lost 2 bases and 10 bases, there was a span of 12 bases. This CDR3 contains 13 residues. CDR3 coding DNA: TGTGCCAGTAGTATACCACTCGCCGTAGAGCAGTTCTTC. This translates into CASSIPLAVEQFF. The variable domain in full, with the rest retrieved from reference TRBV19 and TRBJ2-1, is DGGITQSPKYLFRKEGQNVTLSCEQNLNHDAMYWYRQDPGQGLRLIYYSQIVNDFQKGDIAEGYSVSREKKESFPLTVTSAQKNPTAFYLCASSIPLAVEQFFGPGTRLTVL.

The V gene is TRBV10-3, the J gene TRBJ2-5; 9 bases agree with TRBD2. J was trimmed by 4 bases and V by 8 bases; bases with no gene match: 5. The CDR3 loop spans 13 amino acids. Germline V gene data show CDR1 as ENHRY and CDR2 as SYGVKD. CDR3 DNA: TGTGCCATCGGGGCGGGAGGGGGAGAGACCCAGTACTTC. Translated: CAIGAGGGETQYF.

V gene TRBV19 combines with J gene TRBJ2-7; the D is unclear. Germline V CDR1 and CDR2: LNHDA, SQIVND (reference sequence). CDR3 length equals 11 residues. Trimming stripped 6 bases from V and 3 bases from J, with 6 bases between. The CDR3 is CASSGFYEQYF. CDR3 in DNA: TGTGCCAGTAGCGGGTTCTACGAGCAGTACTTC.

This chain connects TRBV11-2 to TRBJ2-5; D gene uncertain. Per the germline V gene, CDR1 is SGHAT and CDR2 is FQNNGV. V lost 1 base and J lost 2, with 11 bases in between. The CDR3 is 15 amino acids. The DNA for the CDR3 is TGTGCCAGCAGCTTAGGCGCGGTTGCTCAAGAGACCCAGTACTTC. This gives the protein CASSLGAVAQETQYF. The variable domain in full, with the rest retrieved from reference TRBV11-2 and TRBJ2-5, is EAGVAQSPRYKIIEKRQSVAFWCNPISGHATLYWYQQILGQGPKLLIQFQNNGVVDDSQLPKDRFSAERLKGVDSTLKIQPAKLEDSAVYLCASSLGAVAQETQYFGPGTRLLVL.

The chain has TRBV5-8 and TRBJ1-2; D gene ambiguous. This CDR3 is built from 13 residues. The V end was cut by 0 bases, the J end by 11 bases, with 14 bases between. The germline gives CDR1 SGHTS, CDR2 YDEGEE. CDR3 protein: CASSLDLVIRYTF. The CDR3 DNA is TGTGCCAGCAGCTTGGATTTAGTAATACGGTACACCTTC.